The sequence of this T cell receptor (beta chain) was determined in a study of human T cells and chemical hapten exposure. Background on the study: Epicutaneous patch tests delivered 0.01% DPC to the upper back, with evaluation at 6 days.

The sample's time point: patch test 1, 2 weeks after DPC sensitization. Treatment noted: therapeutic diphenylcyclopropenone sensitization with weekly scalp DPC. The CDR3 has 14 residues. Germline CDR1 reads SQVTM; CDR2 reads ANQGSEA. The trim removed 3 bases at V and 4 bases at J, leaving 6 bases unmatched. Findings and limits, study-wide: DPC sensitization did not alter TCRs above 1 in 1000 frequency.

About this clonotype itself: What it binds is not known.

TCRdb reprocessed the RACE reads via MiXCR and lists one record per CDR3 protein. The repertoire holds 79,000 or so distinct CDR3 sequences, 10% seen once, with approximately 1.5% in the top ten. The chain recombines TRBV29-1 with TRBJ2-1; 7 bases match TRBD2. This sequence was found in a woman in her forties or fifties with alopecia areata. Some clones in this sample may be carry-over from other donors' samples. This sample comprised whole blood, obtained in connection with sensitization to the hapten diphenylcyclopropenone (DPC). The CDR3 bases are TGCAGCGTTGATGAGCGGGGAGGATACAATGAGCAGTTCTTC. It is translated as CSVDERGGYNEQFF.